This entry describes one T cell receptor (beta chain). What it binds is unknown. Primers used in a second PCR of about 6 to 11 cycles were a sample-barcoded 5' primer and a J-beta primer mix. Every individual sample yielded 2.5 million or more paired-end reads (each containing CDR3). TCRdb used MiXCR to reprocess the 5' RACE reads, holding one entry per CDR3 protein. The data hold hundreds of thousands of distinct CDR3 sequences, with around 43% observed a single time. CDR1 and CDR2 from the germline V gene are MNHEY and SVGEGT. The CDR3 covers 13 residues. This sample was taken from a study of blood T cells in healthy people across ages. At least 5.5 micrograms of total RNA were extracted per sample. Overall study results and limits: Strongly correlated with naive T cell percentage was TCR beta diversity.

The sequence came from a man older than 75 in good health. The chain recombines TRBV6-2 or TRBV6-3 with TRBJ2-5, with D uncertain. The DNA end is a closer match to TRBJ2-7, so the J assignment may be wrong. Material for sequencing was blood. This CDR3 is CASSLRDNYEQYF. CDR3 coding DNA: TGTGCCAGCAGTCTTCGAGACAACTACGAGCAGTACTTC.